This TCR beta chain was sequenced for a study of tumor-infiltrating lymphocytes in oesophageal squamous cell carcinoma. TCRdb processed the PCR reads anew with MiXCR; each CDR3 protein has one entry. This table has over 9,500 distinct CDR3 sequences, about 50% appearing once. V lost 0 bases to trimming and J lost 2 bases; unmatched junction nucleotides: 5. CDR3 size: 16 residues. Per the germline V gene, CDR1 is SGHTA and CDR2 is FQGNSA. This clonotype was counted ten times or more. This TCR came from a male donor with esophageal squamous cell carcinoma. The V and J genes are TRBV7-2 and TRBJ2-5; TRBD2 aligns across 8 bases. The sequenced sample consisted of esophageal tumor tissue. CDR3 amino acids: CASSLAWLAGQETQYF. The CDR3, as DNA: TGTGCCAGCAGCTTAGCGTGGCTAGCGGGTCAAGAGACCCAGTACTTC.